A selection of T cell receptor beta chains follows, all from one sample in a study of type 1 regulatory T cells. In TCRdb, the reads were re-called with MiXCR into one record per CDR3 protein. The sample includes some 90,000 distinct CDR3 sequences, roughly 30% of them seen just once. Input material: CD4+ T cells, either the whole sample or a sorted fraction (not recorded which). The receptors originated from a human donor in good health. Both conserved end residues are part of each CDR3. A D gene is named only where the DNA matches it firmly. Clone size is shown for a subset of rows, as once, few, many or a class of expanded clone.

clone_size	v_call	j_call	d_call	cdr3_aa	cdr3_nt
NA	TRBV6-5	TRBJ1-2	NA	CASSLDRLNYGYTF	TGTGCCAGCAGCCTGGACAGACTAAACTATGGCTACACCTTC
NA	TRBV27	TRBJ1-3	NA	CASRAPGAGGNTIYF	TGTGCCAGCAGGGCCCCCGGGGCCGGCGGAAACACCATATATTTT
NA	TRBV7-2	TRBJ1-1	NA	CASSLLAPNTEAFF	TGTGCCAGCAGCTTACTGGCACCGAACACTGAAGCTTTCTTT
NA	TRBV28	TRBJ1-1	NA	CASKDTEAFF	TGTGCCAGCAAAGACACTGAAGCTTTCTTT
few	TRBV7-8	TRBJ2-7	TRBD2	CASSLEGGLVPYEQYF	TGTGCCAGCAGCTTAGAGGGCGGACTAGTCCCCTACGAGCAGTACTTC
NA	TRBV5-1	TRBJ1-1	TRBD1	CASSLVGTGAQTEAFF	TGCGCCAGCAGCTTGGTCGGGACAGGGGCCCAAACTGAAGCTTTCTTT
NA	TRBV2	TRBJ2-7	NA	CASSLQTVNEQYF	TGTGCCAGCAGCCTTCAGACCGTGAACGAGCAGTACTTC
NA	TRBV5-1	TRBJ2-2	NA	CASSLLQGSNTGELFF	TGCGCCAGCAGCCTACTTCAGGGTTCGAACACCGGGGAGCTGTTTTTT
few	TRBV7-2	TRBJ1-1	NA	CASSLAWGEAFF	TGTGCCAGCAGCTTAGCTTGGGGTGAAGCTTTCTTT
NA	TRBV28	TRBJ2-7	TRBD1	CASSAGTGAYEQYF	TGTGCCAGCAGCGCCGGGACAGGGGCCTACGAGCAGTACTTC
once	TRBV29-1	TRBJ1-1	NA	CSVEGASTEAFF	TGCAGCGTTGAAGGGGCGAGCACTGAAGCTTTCTTT
NA	TRBV7-2	TRBJ2-7	NA	CASSPQMGTGDYEQYF	TGTGCCAGCAGCCCTCAGATGGGGACTGGGGACTACGAGCAGTACTTC
NA	TRBV5-1	TRBJ2-7	TRBD2	CASSPGLAATYEQYF	TGCGCCAGCAGCCCGGGACTAGCAGCCACCTACGAGCAGTACTTC
NA	TRBV4-1	TRBJ2-7	TRBD2	CASSHTSGSYEQYF	TGCGCCAGCAGCCACACTAGCGGGAGTTACGAGCAGTACTTC
NA	TRBV20-1	TRBJ2-1	NA	CSARPPISDEQFF	TGCAGTGCTAGACCCCCGATCTCCGATGAGCAGTTCTTC
NA	TRBV2	TRBJ2-7	NA	CASSTGPPSYEQYF	TGTGCCAGCAGTACAGGGCCACCTTCGTACGAGCAGTACTTC
NA	TRBV30	TRBJ2-1	NA	CAWTSIGGDLNEQFF	TGTGCCTGGACCTCAATCGGGGGCGACTTAAATGAGCAGTTCTTC
NA	TRBV20-1	TRBJ2-7	NA	CSAPEELSYEQYF	TGCAGTGCCCCAGAGGAGTTATCCTACGAGCAGTACTTC
many	TRBV2	TRBJ2-5	TRBD1	CASSLDRGGRETQYF	TGTGCCAGCAGTCTGGACAGGGGAGGTCGAGAGACCCAGTACTTC
few	TRBV29-1	TRBJ2-1	NA	CSVEVGALGEQFF	TGCAGCGTTGAAGTGGGGGCGCTGGGTGAGCAGTTCTTC
NA	TRBV6-1	TRBJ2-7	NA	CASRYSDLYEQYF	TGTGCCAGCCGTTACTCCGACCTTTACGAGCAGTACTTC
NA	TRBV5-1	TRBJ2-2	NA	CAGRDSDTGGLFF	TGCGCCGGCCGGGACAGCGACACCGGGGGGCTGTTTTTT
once	TRBV15	TRBJ2-5	TRBD2	CATSRNSGGLSQYF	TGTGCCACCAGCAGAAATAGCGGGGGCTTGTCCCAGTACTTC
NA	TRBV29-1	TRBJ2-7	TRBD2	CSGGERAGASEQYF	TGCAGCGGCGGGGAGCGAGCGGGAGCCTCCGAGCAGTACTTC
NA	TRBV12-5	TRBJ1-2	NA	CASALSNYGYTF	TGTGCTAGTGCCCTCTCTAACTATGGCTACACCTTC
NA	TRBV29-1	TRBJ2-7	NA	CSVGLIGGYEQYF	TGCAGCGTTGGGTTAATTGGCGGCTACGAGCAGTACTTC
NA	TRBV20-1	TRBJ2-3	TRBD2	CSARDLAENTDTQYF	TGCAGTGCTAGAGATCTAGCGGAAAACACAGATACGCAGTATTTT
few	TRBV5-1	TRBJ2-7	NA	CASSADFYEQYF	TGCGCCAGCAGTGCGGACTTCTACGAGCAGTACTTC
once	TRBV9	TRBJ2-7	TRBD2	CASSVDGAGGLYEQYF	TGTGCCAGCAGCGTAGATGGAGCGGGAGGCCTCTACGAGCAGTACTTC
NA	TRBV19	TRBJ2-2	NA	CASSGGLWQSNTGELFF	TGTGCCAGTAGTGGAGGTTTGTGGCAGTCGAACACCGGGGAGCTGTTTTTT
NA	TRBV20-1	TRBJ2-1	NA	CSAPPSRGSYNEQFF	TGCAGTGCTCCCCCCAGCCGGGGGTCCTACAATGAGCAGTTCTTC
few	TRBV3-1	TRBJ2-6	NA	CASSQRPGATSGANVLTF	TGTGCCAGCAGCCAACGACCGGGGGCTACCTCTGGGGCCAACGTCCTGACTTTC
NA	TRBV3-1	TRBJ2-5	TRBD2	CASSPSSGRETQYF	TGTGCCAGCAGCCCCTCTAGCGGGAGAGAGACCCAGTACTTC
NA	TRBV11-2	TRBJ2-1	TRBD2	CASSASGRNEQFF	TGTGCCAGCAGCGCTAGCGGGAGGAATGAGCAGTTCTTC
NA	TRBV2	TRBJ2-5	TRBD1	CASSQQGGETQYF	TGTGCCAGCAGTCAACAGGGGGGAGAGACCCAGTACTTC
NA	TRBV6-6	TRBJ1-6	NA	CASSYGQDVSPLHF	TGTGCCAGCAGTTACGGGCAGGATGTTTCACCCCTCCACTTT
few	TRBV6-5	TRBJ2-3	NA	CASSSRHGRSYTDTQYF	TGTGCCAGCAGTTCTCGTCATGGGAGGTCCTACACAGATACGCAGTATTTT
NA	TRBV29-1	TRBJ2-1	TRBD1	CSVPGQATSYNEQFF	TGCAGCGTACCGGGACAGGCGACCTCCTACAATGAGCAGTTCTTC
NA	TRBV4-3	TRBJ2-1	NA	CASSQDNLFVEQFF	TGCGCCAGCAGCCAAGATAACCTATTCGTAGAGCAGTTCTTC
NA	TRBV5-1	TRBJ1-2	NA	CASSSVNYGYTF	TGCGCCAGCAGTTCAGTCAACTATGGCTACACCTTC
few	TRBV20-1	TRBJ1-4	TRBD1	CSASPAGTGEKLFF	TGCAGTGCTAGCCCAGCCGGGACAGGGGAAAAACTGTTTTTT